This TCR beta chain comes out of a study of blood T cell repertoires in COVID-19. It was during active infection that Seattle patients were enrolled and then longitudinally followed. Source study methods: It was from reference gene primer amplification that nucleated cell counts were estimated. The data were produced by immunoSEQ multiplex PCR, yet TCRdb's version contains in-frame clones alone and is incomplete. V and J calls and clone size follow that table, whereas D and trimming were derived from the DNA. This sample has around 180,000 clones, with roughly three quarters found just once. CDR3 length equals 16 residues. CDR1 is MRHNA, CDR2 SNTAGT, per germline. V was clipped by 2 bases and J by 4 bases, with 17 bases between them.

Sequenced: peripheral blood. This TCR was sampled from a woman aged 80 or over with COVID-19, enrolled during active disease. The chain couples TRBV6-4 to TRBJ2-5, with D possibly TRBD1 on 6 matching bases. CDR3 in amino acids: CASSDPDPGRGETQYF. CDR3 DNA: TGTGCCAGCAGTGACCCAGATCCGGGCAGGGGAGAGACCCAGTACTTC.